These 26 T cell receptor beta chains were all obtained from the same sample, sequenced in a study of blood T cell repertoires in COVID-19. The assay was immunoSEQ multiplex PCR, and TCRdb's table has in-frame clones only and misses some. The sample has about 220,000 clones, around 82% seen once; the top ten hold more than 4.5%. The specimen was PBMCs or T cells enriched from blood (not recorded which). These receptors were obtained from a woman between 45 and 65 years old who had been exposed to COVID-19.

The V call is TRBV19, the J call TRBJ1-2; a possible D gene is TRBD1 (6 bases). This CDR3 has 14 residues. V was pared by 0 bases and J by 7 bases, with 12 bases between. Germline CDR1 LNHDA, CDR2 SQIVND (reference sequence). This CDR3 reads CASSIDQGTAGYTF. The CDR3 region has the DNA TGTGCCAGTAGTATAGATCAGGGGACGGCTGGCTACACCTTC.

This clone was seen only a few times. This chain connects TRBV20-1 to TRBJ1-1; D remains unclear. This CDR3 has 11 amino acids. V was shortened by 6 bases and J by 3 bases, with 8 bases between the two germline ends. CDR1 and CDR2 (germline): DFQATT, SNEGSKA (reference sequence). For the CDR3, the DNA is TGCAGTGCACGGGAGGACACTGAAGCTTTCTTT. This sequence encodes CSAREDTEAFF.

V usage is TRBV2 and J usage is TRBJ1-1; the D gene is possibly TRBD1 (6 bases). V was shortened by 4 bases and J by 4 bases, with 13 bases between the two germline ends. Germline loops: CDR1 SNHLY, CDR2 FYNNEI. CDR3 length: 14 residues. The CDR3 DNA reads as TGTGCCAGCAGTGGACAGGCCAGAGTCACTGAAGCTTTCTTT. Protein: CASSGQARVTEAFF.

The CDR3 loop is CASSPWTGATDTQYF. DNA for the CDR3: TGTGCCAGCAGCCCCTGGACAGGAGCTACAGATACGCAGTATTTT. V usage is TRBV9 and J usage is TRBJ2-3, with TRBD1 identical over 7 bases. CDR1 and CDR2 from the germline V gene are SGDLS and YYNGEE. The CDR3 sequence is 15 residues long. V lost 4 bases and J lost 3; bases outside the gene matches: 8. The variable domain in full, completed from reference TRBV9 and TRBJ2-3, reads DSGVTQTPKHLITATGQRVTLRCSPRSGDLSVYWYQQSLDQGLQFLIQYYNGEERAKGNILERFSAQQFPDLHSELNLSSLELGDSALYFCASSPWTGATDTQYFGPGTRLTVL.

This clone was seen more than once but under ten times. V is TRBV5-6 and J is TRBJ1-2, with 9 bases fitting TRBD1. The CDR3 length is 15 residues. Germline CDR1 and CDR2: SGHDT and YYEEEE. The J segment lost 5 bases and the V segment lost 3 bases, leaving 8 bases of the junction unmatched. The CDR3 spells CASSSTGGNYYGYTF. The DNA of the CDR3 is TGTGCCAGCAGCTCGACAGGGGGTAATTATTATGGCTACACCTTC.

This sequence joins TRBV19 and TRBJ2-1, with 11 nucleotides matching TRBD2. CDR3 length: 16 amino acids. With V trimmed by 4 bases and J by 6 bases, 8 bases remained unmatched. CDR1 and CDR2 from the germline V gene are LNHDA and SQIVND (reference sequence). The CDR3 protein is CASSTYSGGASNEQFF. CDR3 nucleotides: TGTGCCAGTAGTACCTATAGCGGGGGGGCCAGCAATGAGCAGTTCTTC.

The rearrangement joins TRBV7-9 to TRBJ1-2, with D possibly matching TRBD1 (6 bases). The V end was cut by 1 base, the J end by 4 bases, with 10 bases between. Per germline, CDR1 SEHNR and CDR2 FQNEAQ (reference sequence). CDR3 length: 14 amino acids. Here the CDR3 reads CASSLEQGLYGYTF. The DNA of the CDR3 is TGTGCCAGCAGCTTAGAACAGGGCCTCTATGGCTACACCTTC.

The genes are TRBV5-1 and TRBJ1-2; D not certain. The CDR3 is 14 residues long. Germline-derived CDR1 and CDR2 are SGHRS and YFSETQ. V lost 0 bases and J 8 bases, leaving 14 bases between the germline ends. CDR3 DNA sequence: TGCGCCAGCAGCTTGGGCTCCATGGTTGGCGGCTACACCTTC. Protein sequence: CASSLGSMVGGYTF.

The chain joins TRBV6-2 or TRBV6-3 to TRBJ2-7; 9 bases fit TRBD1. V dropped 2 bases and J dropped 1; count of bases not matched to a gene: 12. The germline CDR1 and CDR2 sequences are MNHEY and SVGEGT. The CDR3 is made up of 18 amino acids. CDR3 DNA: TGTGCCAGCAGTTACCTGCGTGGGACAGGGAGAGTATCCTACGAGCAGTACTTC. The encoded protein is CASSYLRGTGRVSYEQYF.

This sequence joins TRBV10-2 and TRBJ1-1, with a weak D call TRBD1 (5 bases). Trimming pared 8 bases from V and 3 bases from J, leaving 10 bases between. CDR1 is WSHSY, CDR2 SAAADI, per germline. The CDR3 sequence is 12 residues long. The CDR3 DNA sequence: TGCGCCAGCTCGTGGGGGGACACTGAAGCTTTCTTT. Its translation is CASSWGDTEAFF.

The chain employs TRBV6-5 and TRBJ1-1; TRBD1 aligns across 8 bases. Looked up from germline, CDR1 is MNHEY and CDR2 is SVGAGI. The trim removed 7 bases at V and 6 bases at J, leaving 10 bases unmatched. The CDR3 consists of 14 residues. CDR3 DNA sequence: TGTGCCAGCATTTCCAAACAGGGGGTCCCTGAAGCTTTCTTT. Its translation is CASISKQGVPEAFF.

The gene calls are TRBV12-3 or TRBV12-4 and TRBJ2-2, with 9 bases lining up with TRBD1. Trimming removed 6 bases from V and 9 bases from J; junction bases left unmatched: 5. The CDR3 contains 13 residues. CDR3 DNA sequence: TGTGCCAGCAGACTACAGGGGGCGCGGGAGCTGTTTTTT. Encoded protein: CASRLQGARELFF.

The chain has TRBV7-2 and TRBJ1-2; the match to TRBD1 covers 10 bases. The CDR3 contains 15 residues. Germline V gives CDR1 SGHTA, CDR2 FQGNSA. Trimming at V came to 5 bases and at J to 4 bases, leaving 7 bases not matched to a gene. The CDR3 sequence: CASSPKRTGGYGYTF. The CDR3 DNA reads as TGTGCCAGCAGCCCAAAACGGACAGGGGGCTATGGCTACACCTTC.

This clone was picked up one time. CDR3 bases: TGTGCCAGCTCACCAGACAGGGGAGGGGAGCAGTACTTC. Translated: CASSPDRGGEQYF. This chain connects TRBV18 to TRBJ2-7, with D possibly being TRBD1 (8 bases). Germline V gene lookup returns CDR1 KGHSH and CDR2 LQKENI. The CDR3 runs to 13 residues. Trimming removed 2 bases at V and 7 bases at J, with 12 bases between.

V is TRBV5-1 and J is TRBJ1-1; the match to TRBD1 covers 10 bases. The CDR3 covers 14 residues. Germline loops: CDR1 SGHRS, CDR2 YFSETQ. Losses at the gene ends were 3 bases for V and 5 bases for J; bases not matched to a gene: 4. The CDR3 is CASSWGQGKTEAFF. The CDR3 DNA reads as TGCGCCAGCAGCTGGGGACAGGGGAAAACTGAAGCTTTCTTT.

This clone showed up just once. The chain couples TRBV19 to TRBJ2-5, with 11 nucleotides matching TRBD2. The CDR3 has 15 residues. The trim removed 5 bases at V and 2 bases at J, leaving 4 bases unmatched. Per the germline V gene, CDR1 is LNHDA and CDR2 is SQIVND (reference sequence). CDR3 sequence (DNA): TGTGCCAGTAGTCAGGGACTAGCGGCTCAAGAGACCCAGTACTTC. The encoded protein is CASSQGLAAQETQYF.

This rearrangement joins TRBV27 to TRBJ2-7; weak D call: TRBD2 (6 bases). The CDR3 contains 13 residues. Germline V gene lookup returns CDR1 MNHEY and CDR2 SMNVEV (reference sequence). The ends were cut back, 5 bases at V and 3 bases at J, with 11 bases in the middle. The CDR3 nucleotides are TGTGCCAGCAGTCATGCGGGGAACTACGAGCAGTACTTC. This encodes CASSHAGNYEQYF.

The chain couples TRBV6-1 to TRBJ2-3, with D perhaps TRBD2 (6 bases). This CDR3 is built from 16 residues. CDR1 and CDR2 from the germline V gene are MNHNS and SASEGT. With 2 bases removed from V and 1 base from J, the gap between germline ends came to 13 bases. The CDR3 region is CASSESPGTRTDTQYF. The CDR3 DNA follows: TGTGCCAGCAGTGAAAGTCCTGGGACTCGCACAGATACGCAGTATTTT.

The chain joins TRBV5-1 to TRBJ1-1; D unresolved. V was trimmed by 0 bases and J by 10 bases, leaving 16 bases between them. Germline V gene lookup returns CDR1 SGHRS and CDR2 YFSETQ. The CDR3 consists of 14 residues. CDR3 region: CASSLAVHPRVAFF. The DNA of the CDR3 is TGCGCCAGCAGCTTGGCGGTTCACCCCCGGGTAGCTTTCTTT.

CDR3 DNA sequence: TGCGCCAGCAGCGTCAATACAGGGGACGAGCAGTACTTC. It codes for CASSVNTGDEQYF. This rearrangement joins TRBV5-1 to TRBJ2-7; the match to TRBD1 covers 7 bases. The ends lost 4 bases at V and 5 bases at J; junction bases unmatched: 6. In germline, CDR1 is SGHRS, CDR2 YFSETQ. This CDR3 contains 13 residues.

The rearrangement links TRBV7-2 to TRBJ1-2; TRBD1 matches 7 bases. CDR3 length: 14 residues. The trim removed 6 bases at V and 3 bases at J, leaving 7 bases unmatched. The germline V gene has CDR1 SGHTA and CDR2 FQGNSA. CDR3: CASRQTGTDYGYTF. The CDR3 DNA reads TGTGCCAGCAGGCAAACCGGGACAGACTATGGCTACACCTTC. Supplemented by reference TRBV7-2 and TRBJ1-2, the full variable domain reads GAGVSQSPSNKVTEKGKDVELRCDPISGHTALYWYRQSLGQGLEFLIYFQGNSAPDKSGLPSDRFSAERTGGSVSTLTIQRTQQEDSAVYLCASRQTGTDYGYTFGSGTRLTVV.

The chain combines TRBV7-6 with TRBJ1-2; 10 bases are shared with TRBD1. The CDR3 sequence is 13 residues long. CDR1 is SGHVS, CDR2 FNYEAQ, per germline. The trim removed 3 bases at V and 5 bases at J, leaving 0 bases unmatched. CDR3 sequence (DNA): TGTGCCAGCAGCTTGGACAGGGGGTATGGCTACACCTTC. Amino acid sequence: CASSLDRGYGYTF.

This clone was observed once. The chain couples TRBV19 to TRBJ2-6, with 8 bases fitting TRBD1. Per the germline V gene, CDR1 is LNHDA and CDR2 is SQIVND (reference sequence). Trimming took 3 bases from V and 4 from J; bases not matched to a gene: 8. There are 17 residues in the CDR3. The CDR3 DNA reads TGTGCCAGTAGTATCCTGGCAGGGGGCACCGGGGCCAACGTCCTGACTTTC. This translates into CASSILAGGTGANVLTF. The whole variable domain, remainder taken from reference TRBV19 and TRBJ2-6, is DGGITQSPKYLFRKEGQNVTLSCEQNLNHDAMYWYRQDPGQGLRLIYYSQIVNDFQKGDIAEGYSVSREKKESFPLTVTSAQKNPTAFYLCASSILAGGTGANVLTFGAGSRLTVL.

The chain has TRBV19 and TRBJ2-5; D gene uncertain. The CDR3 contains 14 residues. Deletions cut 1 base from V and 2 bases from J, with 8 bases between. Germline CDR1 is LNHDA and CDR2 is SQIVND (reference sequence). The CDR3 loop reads CASSIGGPQETQYF. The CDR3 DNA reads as TGTGCCAGTAGTATAGGAGGTCCTCAAGAGACCCAGTACTTC.

Here the CDR3 DNA reads TGTGCCAGCTCACCGGGGGGATCGAACACCGGGGAGCTGTTTTTT. Amino acids: CASSPGGSNTGELFF. The chain uses TRBV18 and TRBJ2-2; maybe TRBD2 (6 bases). The CDR3 contains 15 residues. Trimming cost V 3 bases and J 0 bases, with 8 bases left between them. Germline values: CDR1 KGHSH, CDR2 LQKENI.

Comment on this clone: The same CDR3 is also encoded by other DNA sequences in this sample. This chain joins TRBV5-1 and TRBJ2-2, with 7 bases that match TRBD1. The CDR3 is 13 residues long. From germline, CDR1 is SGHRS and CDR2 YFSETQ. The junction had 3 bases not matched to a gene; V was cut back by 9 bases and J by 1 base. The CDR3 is CATRQGNTGELFF. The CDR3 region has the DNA TGCGCCACCCGACAGGGGAACACCGGGGAGCTGTTTTTT.